The sequence of this T cell receptor beta chain was determined in a study of T-cell memory formation after mild COVID-19 (dated by TCRdb to the early 2020s). Turning to the overall study: Most TCR sequence clusters were specific to one of the two donors. In a couple of donors, T-cell clones that expanded and contracted after mild COVID-19 were tracked by sequencing TCRalpha and TCRbeta repertoires over time. The cohort was made up of two young adult volunteers, one female and one male, who were previously healthy.

Ficoll-Paque density gradient centrifugation was used to isolate PBMCs. V lost 6 bases and J lost 0 bases; the stretch between them is 13 bases long. CDR1 and CDR2, looked up from the germline V gene, are SGHTA and FQGTGA. Including cysteine and phenylalanine, the CDR3 has 15 amino acids. The read is trimmed to its CDR3 DNA, 45 bases read in frame from base 1. Sequencing relied on an Illumina NovaSeq 6000. TCRalpha and TCRbeta cDNA libraries were constructed by 5'RACE with constant-segment primers, with sample barcodes and unique molecular identifiers being introduced. Trizol reagent was used to extract RNA from every sample. Library amplification was performed in two PCR steps, and a second sample barcode and Illumina TruSeq adapters were introduced in the second step. The libraries were sequenced on an Illumina NovaSeq using 2 x 150 bp paired-end reads. In the authors' own workflow: Reads were demultiplexed and collapsed into UMI-guided consensus sequences with migec v1.2.7. Using mixcr v2.1.11, UMI consensuses were aligned to TRA and TRB V and J templates and then assembled into clonotypes. A clonotype was counted as expanded or contracted only when both edgeR and NoisET called the clonotype significant, with the noise models trained on biological replicates. For edgeR calls, a false discovery rate-adjusted p below 0.01 and a log2 fold-change threshold of 1 were applied. As an exploratory analysis of dynamics, PCA with hierarchical clustering was applied to max-normalized trajectories of the 1000 most abundant clonotypes. Separately sequenced CD4+ and CD8+ repertoires were used to assign a CD4 or CD8 phenotype to each responding clone. The public reads were quality trimmed at Q25 with fastp and then assembled into clones with MiXCR by TCRdb, keeping productive beta chains. Duplicate CDR3 protein sequences are folded into a single record with the most common DNA and genes. None of the V and J calls come from the authors' own analysis; TCRdb made them. The sample contains about 400,000 distinct CDR3 sequences, under 25% of them found a single time. Together, the top ten hold about an eighth of the sample.

This clonotype was seen at least ten times. The clone's antigen remains unknown. Per-base quality was not reported, and no clone a single base away is much larger than it. What the authors observed across the whole study: The study covered only two mild cases, and larger cohorts including severe cases with pre-infection samples were considered necessary. Some responding clones were found in pre-infection memory, which suggests that pre-existing cross-reactive memory T cells took part in the SARS-CoV-2 response. From day 15 to 85, contracting clones showed balanced CD4/CD8 phenotypes, whereas a second wave of clones that expanded from day 15 to 37 leaned towards CD4+. Contracting CD4+ clones appeared mostly in the CM and EM memory subsets, whereas CD8+ clones were enriched in EMRA. The second-wave clones that peaked on day 37 were not confirmed to be SARS-CoV-2 specific.

The sample consisted of PBMCs or a T cell subset sorted from them (not recorded which). The sequence is built from TRBV7-3 and TRBJ2-3; the D region is possibly TRBD1 or TRBD2, each matching across 6 bases. This sequence was found in an adult woman who had mild COVID-19 (a few samples of this study predate the infection). The sample titles of this study are shuffled in the database, so cell type and time point are left out; the donor was told from shared clones. In nucleotides, the sequence is TGTGCCAGCAGACTCACAGGGAGGAGCACAGATACGCAGTATTTT. Its translation reads: CASRLTGRSTDTQYF. Reference TRBV7-3 and TRBJ2-3 genes cover what lies past the CDR3, so the full variable domain is GAGVSQTPSNKVTEKGKYVELRCDPISGHTALYWYRQSLGQGPEFLIYFQGTGAADDSGLPNDRFFAVRPEGSVSTLKIQRTERGDSAVYLCASRLTGRSTDTQYFGPGTRLTVL.